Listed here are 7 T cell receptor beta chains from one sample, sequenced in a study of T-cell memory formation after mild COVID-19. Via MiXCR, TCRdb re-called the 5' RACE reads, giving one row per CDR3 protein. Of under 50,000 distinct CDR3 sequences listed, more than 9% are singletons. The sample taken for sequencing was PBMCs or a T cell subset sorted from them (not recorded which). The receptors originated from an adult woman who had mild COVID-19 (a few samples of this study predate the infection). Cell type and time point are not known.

CDR3: CASRPRPGPTNEQFF. For the CDR3, the DNA is TGTGCCAGCAGACCTAGGCCGGGACCCACGAATGAGCAGTTCTTC. The chain uses TRBV12-3 or TRBV12-4 and TRBJ2-1; D tentatively reads TRBD1 or TRBD2 (5 bases each). V was cut by 6 bases and J by 7 bases, with 19 bases left in between. This CDR3 has 15 residues.

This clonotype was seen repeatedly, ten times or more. The CDR3 nucleotides read TGTGCCAGCAGCCAAGCGGGTTACCCCTCCTACGAGCAGTACTTC. Protein: CASSQAGYPSYEQYF. The rearrangement uses TRBV3-1 and TRBJ2-7; D gene uncertain. The CDR3 spans 15 residues. CDR1 is LGHDT and CDR2 is YNNKEL in the germline V gene (reference sequence). The ends were cut back, 1 base at V and 0 bases at J, with 10 bases in the middle.

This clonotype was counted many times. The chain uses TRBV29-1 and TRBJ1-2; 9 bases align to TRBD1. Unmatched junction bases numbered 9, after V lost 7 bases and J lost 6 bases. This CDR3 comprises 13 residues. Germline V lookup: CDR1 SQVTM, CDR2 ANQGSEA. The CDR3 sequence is CSASPGQGNGYTF. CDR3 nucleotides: TGCAGCGCTAGCCCGGGACAGGGTAATGGCTACACCTTC.

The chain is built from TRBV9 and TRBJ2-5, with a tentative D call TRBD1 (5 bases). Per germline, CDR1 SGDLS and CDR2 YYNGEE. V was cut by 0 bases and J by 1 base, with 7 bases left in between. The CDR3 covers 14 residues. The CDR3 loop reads CASSVEDSQETQYF. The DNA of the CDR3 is TGTGCCAGCAGCGTAGAAGACAGCCAAGAGACCCAGTACTTC. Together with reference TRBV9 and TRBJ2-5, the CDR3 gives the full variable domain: DSGVTQTPKHLITATGQRVTLRCSPRSGDLSVYWYQQSLDQGLQFLIQYYNGEERAKGNILERFSAQQFPDLHSELNLSSLELGDSALYFCASSVEDSQETQYFGPGTRLLVL.

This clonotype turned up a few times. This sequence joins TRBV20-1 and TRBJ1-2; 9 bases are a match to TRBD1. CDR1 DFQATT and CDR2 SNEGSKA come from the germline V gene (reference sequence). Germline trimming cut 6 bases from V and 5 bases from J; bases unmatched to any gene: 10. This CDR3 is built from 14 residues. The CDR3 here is CSARGQGSSYGYTF. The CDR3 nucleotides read TGCAGTGCCCGGGGACAGGGATCTAGTTATGGCTACACCTTC.

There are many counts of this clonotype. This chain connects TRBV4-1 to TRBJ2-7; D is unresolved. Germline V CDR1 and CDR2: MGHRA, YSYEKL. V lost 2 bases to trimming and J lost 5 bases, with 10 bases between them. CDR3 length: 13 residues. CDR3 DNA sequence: TGCGCCAGCAGCCAACCGAATGGGGACGAGCAGTACTTC. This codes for CASSQPNGDEQYF.

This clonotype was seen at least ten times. CDR3 coding DNA: TGTGCCAGCAGTTTCGGACGCAATCGGAAAGAGACCCAGTACTTC. It encodes CASSFGRNRKETQYF. V is TRBV6-5 and J is TRBJ2-5; D is undetermined. The V end lost 4 bases, the J end lost 3 bases, and 15 bases lay between the germline ends. Per germline, CDR1 MNHEY and CDR2 SVGAGI. This CDR3 has 15 residues.